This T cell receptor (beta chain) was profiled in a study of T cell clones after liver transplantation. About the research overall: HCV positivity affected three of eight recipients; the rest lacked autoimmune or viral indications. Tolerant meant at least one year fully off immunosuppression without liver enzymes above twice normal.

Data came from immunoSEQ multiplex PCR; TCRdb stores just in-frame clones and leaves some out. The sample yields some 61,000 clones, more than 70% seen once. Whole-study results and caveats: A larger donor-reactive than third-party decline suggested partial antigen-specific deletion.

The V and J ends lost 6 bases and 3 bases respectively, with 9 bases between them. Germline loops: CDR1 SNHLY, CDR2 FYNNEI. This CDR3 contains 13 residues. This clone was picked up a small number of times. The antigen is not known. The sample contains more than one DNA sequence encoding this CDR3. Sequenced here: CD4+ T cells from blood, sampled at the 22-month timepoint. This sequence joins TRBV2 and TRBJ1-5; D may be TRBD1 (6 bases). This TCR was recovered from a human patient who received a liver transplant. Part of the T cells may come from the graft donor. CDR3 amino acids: CASRQGHNQPQHF. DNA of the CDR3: TGTGCCAGCAGACAGGGACACAATCAGCCCCAGCATTTT.